The 26 T cell receptor beta chains below come from one sample, sequenced in a study of blood T cell repertoires in COVID-19 (dated by TCRdb to the early 2020s). Library generation was performed with the immunoSEQ multiplex PCR assay. Drawn from immuneACCESS, this table holds only the in-frame rearrangements with V and J called that TCRdb kept. Clones are partly lost; checked studies trace under half to an unresolved V gene and leave the rest unexplained. For this sample there are about 46,000 clones; approximately 87% appear just once. The biggest ten clones account for approximately 15% of the sample. Material: peripheral blood. Receptor source: a human donor in a cohort sampled during active COVID-19.

The rearrangement joins TRBV6-5 to TRBJ2-3; 9 nucleotides line up with TRBD1. The V gene end was trimmed by 2 bases and the J gene end by 5 bases; junction bases not matched to a gene: 2. There are 14 residues in the CDR3. Germline values: CDR1 MNHEY, CDR2 SVGAGI. In nucleotides, the CDR3 is TGTGCCAGCAGTTACGTGACAGGGGGAGATACGCAGTATTTT. Translated, it gives CASSYVTGGDTQYF.

The chain is built from TRBV6-4 and TRBJ2-1, with TRBD2 matching 7 bases. V gave up 0 bases and J gave up 5 bases; unmatched junction bases: 4. The CDR3 has 15 amino acids. Germline CDR1 reads MRHNA; CDR2 reads SNTAGT. The CDR3 is CASSDSNRGDNEQFF. The CDR3 bases are TGTGCCAGCAGTGACTCGAACCGGGGGGACAATGAGCAGTTCTTC.

The genes are TRBV12-3 or TRBV12-4 and TRBJ2-7, with 7 bases fitting TRBD2. V lost 8 bases and J lost 1; bases outside the gene matches: 2. The CDR3 loop spans 12 amino acids. The CDR3 spells CASGRDSYEQYF. The CDR3 nucleotides read TGTGCCAGCGGGAGGGATTCCTACGAGCAGTACTTC.

This rearrangement joins TRBV7-8 to TRBJ2-7; D possibly corresponds to TRBD2 (6 bases). Germline V gives CDR1 SGHVS, CDR2 FQNEAQ. This CDR3 has 14 amino acids. The V end was cut by 1 base, the J end by 3 bases, with 10 bases between. As DNA, the CDR3 is TGTGCCAGCAGCTTAGGCCTAGCGATCTACGAGCAGTACTTC. Translating it yields CASSLGLAIYEQYF.

This clone was picked up a small number of times. The V gene is TRBV29-1, the J gene TRBJ2-7; 7 bases match TRBD2. The CDR3 is 16 amino acids. Germline CDR1 and CDR2: SQVTM and ANQGSEA. The V and J ends lost 5 bases and 0 bases, in that order; junction bases with no gene match: 13. DNA for the CDR3: TGCAGCGTTCCGCTCTCGGAGGGAGGGCCCTCCTACGAGCAGTACTTC. It specifies CSVPLSEGGPSYEQYF.

The count of this clone is one. The V call is TRBV4-2, the J call TRBJ2-7, with TRBD2 identical over 11 bases. Trimming removed 4 bases from V and 2 bases from J; junction bases left unmatched: 4. Germline values: CDR1 LGHNA, CDR2 YNFKEQ. The length of the CDR3 is 15 residues. Here the CDR3 DNA reads TGTGCCAGCAGCCCGCGACTAGCGGGGACCTACGAGCAGTACTTC. This encodes CASSPRLAGTYEQYF.

The count of this clone is one. The chain joins TRBV15 to TRBJ2-5; 10 bases are a match to TRBD2. Trimming cost V 0 bases and J 5 bases; bases outside gene matches: 6. The V gene's germline CDR1 is LNHNV and CDR2 YYDKDF (reference sequence). CDR3 size: 16 residues. For the CDR3, the DNA is TGTGCCACCAGCAGAGATCTAGCGGGAGTTGAGGAGACCCAGTACTTC. Amino acid sequence: CATSRDLAGVEETQYF.

The J gene is TRBJ2-7, the V gene TRBV4-3, with D possibly matching TRBD1 (6 bases). Germline V gives CDR1 LGHNA, CDR2 YSLEER. This CDR3 is 14 amino acids long. Trimming cost V 6 bases and J 0 bases, with 12 bases left between them. The CDR3 reads CASSTGWGSYEQYF. The CDR3 DNA reads as TGCGCCAGCAGTACAGGGTGGGGCTCCTACGAGCAGTACTTC.

The chain recombines TRBV2 with TRBJ2-1; TRBD2 matches 11 bases. CDR3 size: 15 residues. The germline gives CDR1 SNHLY, CDR2 FYNNEI. The V segment lost 5 bases and the J segment 5 bases; nucleotides outside the gene matches: 5. For the CDR3, the DNA is TGTGCCAGCAGTCTACTAGCGGGGGTCAACAATGAGCAGTTCTTC. The encoded protein is CASSLLAGVNNEQFF.

The chain uses TRBV12-3 or TRBV12-4 and TRBJ1-1; D unclear. The CDR3 spans 13 residues. Trimming shortened V by 8 bases and J by 1 base, and 11 bases separated the two germline ends. CDR3 coding DNA: TGTGCCAGCCTGGCAGCGGGGAACACTGAAGCTTTCTTT. This encodes CASLAAGNTEAFF.

This chain uses TRBV5-6 with TRBJ2-7; 11 nucleotides align to TRBD1. This CDR3 is built from 14 residues. Germline CDR1 is SGHDT and CDR2 is YYEEEE. V lost 4 bases and J lost 5; bases outside the gene matches: 5. This CDR3 is CASSMGQGVDEQYF. The CDR3 nucleotides are TGTGCCAGCAGCATGGGACAGGGGGTAGACGAGCAGTACTTC.

The chain uses TRBV28 and TRBJ2-2, with D possibly being TRBD1 (6 bases). V lost 6 bases and J 2 bases, leaving 10 bases between the germline ends. The germline V gene encodes CDR1 MDHEN and CDR2 SYDVKM. This CDR3 has 14 residues. The CDR3 reads CASRTGPNTGELFF. In DNA, the CDR3 is TGTGCCAGCAGAACAGGGCCCAACACCGGGGAGCTGTTTTTT.

The rearrangement links TRBV5-1 to TRBJ1-2, with TRBD1 identical over 9 bases. The J segment lost 3 bases and the V segment lost 0 bases, leaving 9 bases of the junction unmatched. CDR1 is SGHRS and CDR2 is YFSETQ in the germline V gene. The CDR3 is 17 amino acids. The CDR3 is CASSLGTGARGDYGYTF. The CDR3 region has the DNA TGCGCCAGCAGCTTGGGGACAGGGGCTCGTGGGGACTATGGCTACACCTTC. The full variable domain, completed using reference TRBV5-1 and TRBJ1-2, is KAGVTQTPRYLIKTRGQQVTLSCSPISGHRSVSWYQQTPGQGLQFLFEYFSETQRNKGNFPGRFSGRQFSNSRSEMNVSTLELGDSALYLCASSLGTGARGDYGYTFGSGTRLTVV.

This chain uses TRBV5-1 with TRBJ2-6; a possible D gene is TRBD1 (6 bases). V lost 0 bases to trimming and J lost 0 bases, with 13 bases between them. The CDR3 extends over 18 amino acids. Per germline, CDR1 SGHRS and CDR2 YFSETQ. The CDR3 DNA is TGCGCCAGCAGCTTGGAAGGGGGATACCGCTCTGGGGCCAACGTCCTGACTTTC. Amino acid sequence: CASSLEGGYRSGANVLTF. Variable domain in full (rest from reference TRBV5-1 and TRBJ2-6): KAGVTQTPRYLIKTRGQQVTLSCSPISGHRSVSWYQQTPGQGLQFLFEYFSETQRNKGNFPGRFSGRQFSNSRSEMNVSTLELGDSALYLCASSLEGGYRSGANVLTFGAGSRLTVL.

The genes are TRBV2 and TRBJ2-7, with a tentative D call TRBD2 (5 bases). The CDR3 is 14 residues long. V gave up 3 bases and J gave up 0 bases, with 9 bases separating them. CDR1 SNHLY and CDR2 FYNNEI come from the germline V gene. CDR3 DNA: TGTGCCAGCAGTGACCCTAGCAGCTCCTACGAGCAGTACTTC. It is translated as CASSDPSSSYEQYF.

The rearrangement joins TRBV6-2 or TRBV6-3 to TRBJ1-4; D uncertain. CDR3 length: 14 amino acids. Germline CDR1 is MNHEY and CDR2 is SVGEGT. V lost 3 bases and J 4 bases, leaving 9 bases between the germline ends. CDR3 coding DNA: TGTGCCAGCAGTTATGTGTCCGGTAATGAAAAACTGTTTTTT. Protein: CASSYVSGNEKLFF.

The V call is TRBV4-1, the J call TRBJ1-1; tentative D call: TRBD1 (6 bases). The CDR3 is 14 amino acids. V gave up 4 bases and J gave up 1 base, with 10 bases separating them. Germline CDR1 is MGHRA and CDR2 is YSYEKL. CDR3 bases: TGCGCCAGCAGCCCTTCGGACAGGAACACTGAAGCTTTCTTT. Translation gives CASSPSDRNTEAFF.

CDR3 nucleotide sequence: TGTGCCAGCAGCTTAAGGGGGGGCAATGGAAATGAGCAGTTCTTC. Its protein is CASSLRGGNGNEQFF. The V gene is TRBV7-6, the J gene TRBJ2-1; D is perhaps TRBD2 (7 bases). CDR1 SGHVS and CDR2 FNYEAQ come from the germline V gene. The V and J ends lost 2 bases and 7 bases respectively, with 15 bases between them. This CDR3 spans 15 amino acids.

The chain has TRBV25-1 and TRBJ1-5; D uncertain. This CDR3 region has 16 residues. Trimming took off 1 base at V and 2 bases at J, with 12 bases between the two ends. CDR1 and CDR2 from the germline V gene are MGHDK and SYGVNS. The CDR3 DNA is TGTGCCAGCAGTGAATCATCGGGAGGCGGCAATCAGCCCCAGCATTTT. It translates to CASSESSGGGNQPQHF.

The chain links TRBV14 to TRBJ2-7; a possible D gene is TRBD2 (6 bases). This CDR3 is built from 14 residues. Germline V gives CDR1 SGHDN, CDR2 FVKESK. V dropped 5 bases and J dropped 0 bases, with 11 bases sitting between them. CDR3 protein: CASSGNSGSYEQYF. In nucleotides, the CDR3 is TGTGCCAGCAGCGGGAATAGCGGCTCCTACGAGCAGTACTTC.

The chain recombines TRBV11-2 with TRBJ2-3; TRBD2 might be the D (6 bases). Trimming left V 0 bases short and J 3 bases short, with 13 bases between. The CDR3 has 16 amino acids. Germline CDR1 reads SGHAT; CDR2 reads FQNNGV. This CDR3 is CASSLELRDRTDTQYF. The CDR3 nucleotides read TGTGCCAGCAGCTTAGAGTTGCGGGATAGGACAGATACGCAGTATTTT. The whole variable domain, remainder taken from reference TRBV11-2 and TRBJ2-3, is EAGVAQSPRYKIIEKRQSVAFWCNPISGHATLYWYQQILGQGPKLLIQFQNNGVVDDSQLPKDRFSAERLKGVDSTLKIQPAKLEDSAVYLCASSLELRDRTDTQYFGPGTRLTVL.

A few counts support this clone. The chain couples TRBV7-3 to TRBJ1-1, with 7 bases identical to TRBD1. Looked up from germline, CDR1 is SGHTA and CDR2 is FQGTGA. This CDR3 region has 14 residues. After removal of 2 bases from V and 1 base from J, the junction contained 1 base not matched to a gene. The CDR3 loop reads CASSLQGGNTEAFF. Here the CDR3 DNA reads TGTGCCAGCAGCTTACAGGGGGGGAACACTGAAGCTTTCTTT.

This chain connects TRBV7-9 to TRBJ2-5; the match to TRBD1 covers 9 bases. Germline CDR1 and CDR2: SEHNR and FQNEAQ (reference sequence). V lost 4 bases to trimming and J lost 5 bases; unmatched junction nucleotides: 17. The CDR3 totals 18 residues. This CDR3 is CASSSSPFGTGLWETQYF. Written as DNA, the CDR3 is TGTGCCAGCAGCTCTTCTCCCTTCGGGACAGGGCTATGGGAGACCCAGTACTTC.

V usage is TRBV14 and J usage is TRBJ2-1; possible D gene TRBD2, 6 bases. The CDR3 consists of 12 residues. The V and J ends lost 4 bases and 9 bases respectively, with 10 bases between them. Per germline, CDR1 SGHDN and CDR2 FVKESK. The DNA for the CDR3 is TGTGCCAGCAGCCGACTAGACGGTGAGCAGTTCTTC. Amino acids: CASSRLDGEQFF. The full variable domain, its missing parts supplied by reference TRBV14 and TRBJ2-1, is EAGVTQFPSHSVIEKGQTVTLRCDPISGHDNLYWYRRVMGKEIKFLLHFVKESKQDESGMPNNRFLAERTGGTYSTLKVQPAELEDSGVYFCASSRLDGEQFFGPGTRLTVL.

The gene calls are TRBV5-5 and TRBJ1-2; 8 positions match TRBD1. Germline V lookup: CDR1 SGHKS, CDR2 YYEKEE (reference sequence). J lost 0 bases, V lost 4 bases, and 11 bases had no gene match. This CDR3 comprises 17 residues. This chain's CDR3 is CASSHGQGGRTNYGYTF. The CDR3 DNA follows: TGTGCCAGCAGCCACGGACAGGGAGGAAGAACTAACTATGGCTACACCTTC.

The rearrangement uses TRBV5-4 and TRBJ1-1, with D unresolved. CDR1 is SGHNT and CDR2 is YYREEE in the germline V gene (reference sequence). V was shortened by 2 bases and J by 3 bases, with 5 bases between the two germline ends. There are 12 residues in the CDR3. For the CDR3, the DNA is TGTGCCAGCAGCTTCCGGGACACTGAAGCTTTCTTT. This gives the protein CASSFRDTEAFF.